The 5 T cell receptor beta chains presented below share a single source sample, sequenced in a study of monozygotic twins with inflammatory bowel disease. TCRdb re-called the 5' RACE reads, yielding one record per CDR3 amino acid sequence without DNA. The listing records some 150,000 distinct CDR3 sequences. Sequenced: blood. The source is a human donor with ulcerative colitis or Crohn's disease, or a healthy co-twin of an affected twin (not recorded which).

V and J are TRBV29-1 and TRBJ2-1; TCRdb's D call, TRBD2, is unchecked because there is no DNA. CDR1 is SQVTM, CDR2 ANQGSEA, per germline. The CDR3 sequence is 11 residues long. CDR3 sequence reads: CSVEETSIGFF.

The chain joins TRBV28 to TRBJ1-1; the D gene TCRdb calls, TRBD1, cannot be checked with no DNA. CDR1 is MDHEN, CDR2 SYDVKM, per germline. The CDR3 consists of 14 residues. The CDR3 reads CASSTQGATTEAFF.

The chain combines TRBV7-7 with TRBJ2-1; there is no DNA to check the TCRdb D call of TRBD1. Looked up from germline, CDR1 is SSHAT and CDR2 is FNYEAQ (reference sequence). The CDR3 is 13 amino acids. The CDR3 reads CASSLGTYNEQFF.

This rearrangement joins TRBV5-1 to TRBJ1-6. In germline, CDR1 is SGHRS, CDR2 YFSETQ. There are 14 residues in the CDR3. The CDR3 sequence: CASSSDSNNSPLHF. The variable domain in full, with the rest retrieved from reference TRBV5-1 and TRBJ1-6, is KAGVTQTPRYLIKTRGQQVTLSCSPISGHRSVSWYQQTPGQGLQFLFEYFSETQRNKGNFPGRFSGRQFSNSRSEMNVSTLELGDSALYLCASSSDSNNSPLHFGNGTRLTVT.

The J gene is TRBJ2-7, the V gene TRBV28; TCRdb picks TRBD1, but there is no DNA to check that call. The CDR3 runs 12 residues. CDR1 is MDHEN and CDR2 is SYDVKM in the germline V gene. CDR3 region: CASSLAGGEQYF.